This T cell receptor beta chain was identified during a study of T cell responses to AZD1222 COVID-19 vaccine. General study results and limits: With dominance at 160-218 and 743-854, vaccine-associated CD4 TCRs spanned spike. Seropositive AZD1222 recipients at baseline numbered only five or six. Unmutated variant regions are reportedly the target of nearly half of TCRs that are spike-specific. Most donors were white British, females outnumbered males, and clonal diversity was possibly underestimated.

The germline gives CDR1 SGHTA, CDR2 FQGNSA. Trimming removed 5 bases from V and 4 bases from J, with 17 bases in between. This CDR3 comprises 16 residues. On this clone itself: Its antigen is undetermined.

Sequencing was performed with immunoSEQ multiplex PCR; in TCRdb, only in-frame clones are kept and a portion is missing. The sample comprises about 150,000 clones, about 93% of which are singletons, and approximately 3% rests with the top ten. The source is an adult who received the AZD1222 COVID-19 vaccine. This sample comprised peripheral blood, obtained 28 days after the second AZD1222 dose. The genes are TRBV7-2 and TRBJ2-2, with a possible D match to TRBD2 (6 bases). In nucleotides, the CDR3 is TGTGCCAGCAGCGCCGTGGGACCGGGGGTCACCGGGGAGCTGTTTTTT. Translated: CASSAVGPGVTGELFF.